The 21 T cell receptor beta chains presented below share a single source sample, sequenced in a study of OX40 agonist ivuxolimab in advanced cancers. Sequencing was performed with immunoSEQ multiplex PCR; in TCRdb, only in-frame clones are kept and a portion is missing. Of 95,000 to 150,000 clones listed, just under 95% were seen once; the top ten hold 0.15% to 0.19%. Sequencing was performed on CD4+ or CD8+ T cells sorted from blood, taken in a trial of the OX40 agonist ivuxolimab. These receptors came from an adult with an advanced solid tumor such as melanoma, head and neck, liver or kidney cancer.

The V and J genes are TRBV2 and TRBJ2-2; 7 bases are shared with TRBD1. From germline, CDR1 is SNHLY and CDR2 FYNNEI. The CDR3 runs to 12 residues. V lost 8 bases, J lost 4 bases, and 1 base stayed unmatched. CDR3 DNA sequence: TGTGCCAGCCACAGGGGCACCGGGGAGCTGTTTTTT. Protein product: CASHRGTGELFF.

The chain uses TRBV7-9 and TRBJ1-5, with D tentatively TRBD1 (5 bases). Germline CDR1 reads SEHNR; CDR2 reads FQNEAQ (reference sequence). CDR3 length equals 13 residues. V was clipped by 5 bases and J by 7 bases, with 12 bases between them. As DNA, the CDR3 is TGTGCCAGCAGCCTAGGGGCCACACAGCCCCAGCATTTT. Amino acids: CASSLGATQPQHF.

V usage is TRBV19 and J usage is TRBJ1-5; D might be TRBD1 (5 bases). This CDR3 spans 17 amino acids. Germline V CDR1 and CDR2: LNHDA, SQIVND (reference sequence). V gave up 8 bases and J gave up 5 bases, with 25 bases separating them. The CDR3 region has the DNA TGTGCCAGTTCTCGGATCCGGGGGTTGAGTGGAGATCAGCCCCAGCATTTT. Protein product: CASSRIRGLSGDQPQHF.

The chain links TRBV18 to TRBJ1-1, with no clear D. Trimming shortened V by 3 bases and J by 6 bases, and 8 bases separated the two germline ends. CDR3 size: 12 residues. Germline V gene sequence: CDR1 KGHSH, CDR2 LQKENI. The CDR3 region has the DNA TGTGCCAGCTCACCTCAAAACGCTGAAGCTTTCTTT. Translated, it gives CASSPQNAEAFF.

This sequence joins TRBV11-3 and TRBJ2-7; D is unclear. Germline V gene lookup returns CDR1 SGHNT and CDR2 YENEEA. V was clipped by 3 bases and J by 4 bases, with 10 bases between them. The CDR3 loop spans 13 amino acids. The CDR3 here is CASSFSTGYEQYF. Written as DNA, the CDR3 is TGTGCCAGCAGCTTTAGCACTGGTTACGAGCAGTACTTC. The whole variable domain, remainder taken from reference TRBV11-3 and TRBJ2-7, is EAGVVQSPRYKIIEKKQPVAFWCNPISGHNTLYWYLQNLGQGPELLIRYENEEAVDDSQLPKDRFSAERLKGVDSTLKIQPAELGDSAVYLCASSFSTGYEQYFGPGTRLTVT.

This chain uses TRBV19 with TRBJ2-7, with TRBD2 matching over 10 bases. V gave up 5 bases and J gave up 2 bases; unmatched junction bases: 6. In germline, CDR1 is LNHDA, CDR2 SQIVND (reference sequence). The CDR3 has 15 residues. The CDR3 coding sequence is TGTGCCAGTAGTGTCTCTAGCGGGGGTCCCTACGAGCAGTACTTC. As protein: CASSVSSGGPYEQYF.

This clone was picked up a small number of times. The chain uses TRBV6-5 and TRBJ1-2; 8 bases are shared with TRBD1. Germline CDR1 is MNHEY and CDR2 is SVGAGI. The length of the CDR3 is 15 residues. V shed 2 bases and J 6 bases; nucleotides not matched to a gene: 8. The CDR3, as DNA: TGTGCCAGCAGTTACGGAGGCAGGGGGCGAGATGGCTACACCTTC. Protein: CASSYGGRGRDGYTF.

CDR3 DNA: TGTGCCAGCTCACCAATGCGACAGGGGGCAGCGGGTGGCTACACCTTC. This encodes CASSPMRQGAAGGYTF. V is TRBV18 and J is TRBJ1-2; 10 bases agree with TRBD1. The CDR3 length is 16 residues. Per germline, CDR1 KGHSH and CDR2 LQKENI. V shed 2 bases and J 7 bases; nucleotides not matched to a gene: 10.

The CDR3 DNA sequence: TGTGCCAGCAGCAAAACCCAACTAGCGGGACCCTTCACAGATACGCAGTATTTT. This gives the protein CASSKTQLAGPFTDTQYF. The chain is built from TRBV21-1 and TRBJ2-3; TRBD2 is the table's D call and was not checked against the DNA. TRBV21-1 is annotated as a pseudogene. This CDR3 is 18 amino acids long.

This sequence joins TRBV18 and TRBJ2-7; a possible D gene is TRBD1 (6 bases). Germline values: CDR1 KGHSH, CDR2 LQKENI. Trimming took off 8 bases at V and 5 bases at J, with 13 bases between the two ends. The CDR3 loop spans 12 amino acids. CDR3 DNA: TGTGCCAGCGCGAAACAGGGAGACGAGCAGTACTTC. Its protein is CASAKQGDEQYF.

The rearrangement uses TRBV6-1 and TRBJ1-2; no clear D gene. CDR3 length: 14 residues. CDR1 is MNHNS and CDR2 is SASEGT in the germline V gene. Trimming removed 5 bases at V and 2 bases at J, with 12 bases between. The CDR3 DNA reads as TGTGCCAGCAGTAAAATAACAGAAAACTATGGCTACACCTTC. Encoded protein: CASSKITENYGYTF.

CDR3 protein: CASSHAGNTEAFF. The DNA for the CDR3 is TGTGCCAGCAGCCACGCGGGGAACACTGAAGCTTTCTTT. The chain couples TRBV7-2 to TRBJ1-1; the D is unclear. The V gene's germline CDR1 is SGHTA and CDR2 FQGNSA. Trimming removed 5 bases from V and 1 base from J, with 8 bases in between. The CDR3 covers 13 residues.

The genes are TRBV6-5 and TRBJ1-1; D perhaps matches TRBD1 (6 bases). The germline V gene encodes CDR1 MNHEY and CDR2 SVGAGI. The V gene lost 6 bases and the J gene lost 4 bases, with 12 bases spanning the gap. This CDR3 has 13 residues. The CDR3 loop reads CASRSGGGTEAFF. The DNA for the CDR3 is TGTGCCAGCAGGAGTGGGGGCGGCACTGAAGCTTTCTTT.

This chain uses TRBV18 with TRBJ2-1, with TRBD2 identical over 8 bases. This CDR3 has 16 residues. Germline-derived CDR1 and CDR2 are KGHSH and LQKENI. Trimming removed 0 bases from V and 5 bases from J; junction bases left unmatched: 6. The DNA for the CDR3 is TGTGCCAGCTCACCACCGTCGGGGGGGGTCCACAATGAGCAGTTCTTC. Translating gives CASSPPSGGVHNEQFF.

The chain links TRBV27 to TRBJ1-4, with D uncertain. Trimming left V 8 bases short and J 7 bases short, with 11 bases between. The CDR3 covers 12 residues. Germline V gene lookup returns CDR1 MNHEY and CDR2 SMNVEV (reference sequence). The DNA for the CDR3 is TGTGCCAGCGGTGCGTTAGGTGAAAAACTGTTTTTT. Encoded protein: CASGALGEKLFF.

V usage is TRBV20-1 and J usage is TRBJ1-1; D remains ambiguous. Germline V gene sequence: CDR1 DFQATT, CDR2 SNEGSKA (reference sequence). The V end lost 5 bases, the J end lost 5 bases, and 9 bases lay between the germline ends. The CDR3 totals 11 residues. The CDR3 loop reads CSAGVGTEAFF. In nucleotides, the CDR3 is TGCAGTGCTGGAGTAGGGACTGAAGCTTTCTTT.

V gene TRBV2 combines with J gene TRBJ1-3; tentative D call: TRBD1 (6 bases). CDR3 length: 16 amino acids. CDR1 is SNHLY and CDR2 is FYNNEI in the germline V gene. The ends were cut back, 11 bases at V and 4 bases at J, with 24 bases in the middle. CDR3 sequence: CAGTPRGRFAGNTIYF. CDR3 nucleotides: TGTGCCGGAACGCCGAGGGGGAGGTTCGCGGGAAACACCATATATTTT.

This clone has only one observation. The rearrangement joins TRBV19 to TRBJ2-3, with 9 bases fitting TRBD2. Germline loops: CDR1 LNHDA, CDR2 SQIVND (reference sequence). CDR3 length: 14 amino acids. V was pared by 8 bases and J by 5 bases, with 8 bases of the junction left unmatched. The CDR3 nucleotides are TGTGCCAGTTCGGGACTAGCTGTAGTAGATACGCAGTATTTT. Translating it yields CASSGLAVVDTQYF.

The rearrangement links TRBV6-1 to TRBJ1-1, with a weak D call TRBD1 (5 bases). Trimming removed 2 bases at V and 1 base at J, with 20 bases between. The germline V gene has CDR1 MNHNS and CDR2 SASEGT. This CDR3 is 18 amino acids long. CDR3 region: CASSELRRSWGGNTEAFF. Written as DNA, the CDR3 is TGTGCCAGCAGTGAACTCCGCCGAAGTTGGGGCGGGAACACTGAAGCTTTCTTT.

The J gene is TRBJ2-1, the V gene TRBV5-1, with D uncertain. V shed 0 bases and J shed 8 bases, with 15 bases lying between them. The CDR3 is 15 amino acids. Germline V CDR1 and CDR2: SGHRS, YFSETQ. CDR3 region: CASSLAVGWTDEQFF. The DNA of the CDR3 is TGCGCCAGCAGCTTGGCCGTAGGTTGGACGGATGAGCAGTTCTTC. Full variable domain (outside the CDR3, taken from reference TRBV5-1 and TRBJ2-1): KAGVTQTPRYLIKTRGQQVTLSCSPISGHRSVSWYQQTPGQGLQFLFEYFSETQRNKGNFPGRFSGRQFSNSRSEMNVSTLELGDSALYLCASSLAVGWTDEQFFGPGTRLTVL.

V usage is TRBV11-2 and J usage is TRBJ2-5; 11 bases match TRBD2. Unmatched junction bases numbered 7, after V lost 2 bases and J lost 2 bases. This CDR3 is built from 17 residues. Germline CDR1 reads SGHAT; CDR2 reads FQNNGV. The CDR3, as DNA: TGTGCCAGCAGCTTACCCTGGGTAGCGGGGGGGCAAGAGACCCAGTACTTC. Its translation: CASSLPWVAGGQETQYF.